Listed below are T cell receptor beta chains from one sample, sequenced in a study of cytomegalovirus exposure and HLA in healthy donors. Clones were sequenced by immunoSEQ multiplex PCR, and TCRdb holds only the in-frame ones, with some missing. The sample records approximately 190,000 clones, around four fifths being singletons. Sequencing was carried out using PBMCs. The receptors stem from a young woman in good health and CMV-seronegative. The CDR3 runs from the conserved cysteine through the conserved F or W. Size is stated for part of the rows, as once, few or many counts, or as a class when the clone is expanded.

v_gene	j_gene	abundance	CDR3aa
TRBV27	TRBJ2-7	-	CATGTSGSINEQYF
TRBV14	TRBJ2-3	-	CASSQSAWDTQYF
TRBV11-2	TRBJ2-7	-	CASSSGGWYEQYF
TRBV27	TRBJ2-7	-	CASSYRPGQGSYEQYF
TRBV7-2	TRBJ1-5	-	CASSSRQGDQPQHF
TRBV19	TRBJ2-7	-	CASRYRGGPTTYEQYF
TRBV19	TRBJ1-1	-	CASSIRGQNTEAFF
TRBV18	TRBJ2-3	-	CASSLGTGTDTQYF
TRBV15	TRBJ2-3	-	CATSRDGRDTDTQYF
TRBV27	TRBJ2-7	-	CASSRTSGEPYEQYF
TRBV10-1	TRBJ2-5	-	CASSPGSETQYF
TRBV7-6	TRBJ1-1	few	CASSLADRNTEAFF
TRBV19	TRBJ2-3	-	CASRLAGSTDTQYF
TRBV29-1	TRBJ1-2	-	CSVEDRTGPYGYTF
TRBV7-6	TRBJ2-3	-	CASSLGAQGWDTQYF
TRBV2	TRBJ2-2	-	CASTLGGTGGTGELFF
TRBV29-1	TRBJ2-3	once	CSVVTRGVTDTQYF
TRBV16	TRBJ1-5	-	CASNIQGQGQNQPQHF
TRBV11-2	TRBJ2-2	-	CASSLEGYFVAGWTGELFF
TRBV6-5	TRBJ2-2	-	CASSYTSGSWTGELFF
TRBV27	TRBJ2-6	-	CASSLSVRGSGANVLTF
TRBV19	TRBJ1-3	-	CASSADIGGTIYF
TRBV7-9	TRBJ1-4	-	CASSGQTATNEKLFF
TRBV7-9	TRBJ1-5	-	CASSLVGVDQPQHF
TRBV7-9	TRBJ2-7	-	CASSSRTANPDEQYF
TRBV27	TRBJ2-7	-	CASSPNPTGGYEQYF
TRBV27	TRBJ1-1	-	CASSLWVLGQPSRTEAFF
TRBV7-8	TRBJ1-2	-	CASSSGQTYGYTF
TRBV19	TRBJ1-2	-	CASSAGRGGYTF
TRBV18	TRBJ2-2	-	CASSPSTGLAGTGELFF
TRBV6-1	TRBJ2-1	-	CASTGAEGVTEQFF
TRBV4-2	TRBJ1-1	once	CASTLSETMNTEAFF
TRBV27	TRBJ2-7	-	CASSPRGLYEQYF
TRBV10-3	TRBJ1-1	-	CAISESAGKAEAFF
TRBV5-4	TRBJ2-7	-	CASSGGLAGGGYEQYF
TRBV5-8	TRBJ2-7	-	CASSPGRIAGGGVHEQYF
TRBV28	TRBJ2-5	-	CASTDILVETQYF
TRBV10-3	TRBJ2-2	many	CATTSGGAGELFF
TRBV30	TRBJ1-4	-	CAWRSRAGVPVGNEKLFF
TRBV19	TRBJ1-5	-	CASTNDRVQPQHF
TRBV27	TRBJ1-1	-	CASSSLGWAEAFF
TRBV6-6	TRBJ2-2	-	CASRQGSGTGELFF
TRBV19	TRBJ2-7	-	CASSMTTALAGGRWVDEQYF
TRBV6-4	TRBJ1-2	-	CASSLEDRGHYGYTF
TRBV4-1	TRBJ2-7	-	CASSQEEAQAYEQYF
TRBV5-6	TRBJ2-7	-	CASSLAGSGRTYEQYF
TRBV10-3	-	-	CAISDTSVPYEQYF